The sequence of this TCR beta chain was determined in a study of shared clonotypes between healthy human individuals. CDR1 and CDR2 from the germline V gene are MDHEN and SYDVKM. This CDR3 contains 13 residues. V lost 7 bases, J lost 2 bases, and 12 bases lay in between. As regards this clone: Other DNA sequences in the sample encode the same CDR3.

Clones were read by immunoSEQ multiplex PCR, and TCRdb kept only the in-frame ones, dropping some. This table holds some 980,000 clones, around 80% found once. This clonotype originated in a man aged 18 to 30 in good health. The gene calls are TRBV28 and TRBJ2-7; no reliable D call. The source material was memory CD4+ T cells sorted from blood. Subset meaning: CD45RA-negative fraction. The CDR3 DNA reads TGTGCCAGCATTCGTCCTGGGACCTACGAGCAGTACTTC. Translation: CASIRPGTYEQYF.